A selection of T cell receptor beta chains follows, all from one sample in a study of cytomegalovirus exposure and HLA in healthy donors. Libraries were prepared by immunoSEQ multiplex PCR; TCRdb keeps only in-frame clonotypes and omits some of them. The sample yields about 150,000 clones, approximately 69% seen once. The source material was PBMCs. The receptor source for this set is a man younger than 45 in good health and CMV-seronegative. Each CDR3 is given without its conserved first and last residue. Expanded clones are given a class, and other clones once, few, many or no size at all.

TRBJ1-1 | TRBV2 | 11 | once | ASSDRGRVEAF
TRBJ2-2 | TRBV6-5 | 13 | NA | ASSASGGNTGELF
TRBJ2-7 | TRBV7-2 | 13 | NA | ASSPDSFSSYEQY
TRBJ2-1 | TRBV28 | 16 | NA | ASSATRLAGVGYNEQF
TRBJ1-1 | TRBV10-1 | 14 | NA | ASSEHALRKNTEAF
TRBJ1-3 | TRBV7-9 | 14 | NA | SSSHGTSFSGNTIY
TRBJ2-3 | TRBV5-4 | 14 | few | ASSLAPSGGTDTQY
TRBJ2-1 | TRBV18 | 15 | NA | ASSPPWDYLERNEQF
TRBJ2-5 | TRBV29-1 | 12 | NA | SVEGPRFQETQY
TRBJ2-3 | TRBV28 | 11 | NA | ASSLLQEGTQY
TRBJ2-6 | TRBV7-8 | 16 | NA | ASSLDRGGGPGANVLT
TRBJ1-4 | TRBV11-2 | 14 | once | ASTFVRIATNEKLF
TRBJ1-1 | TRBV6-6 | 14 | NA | ASSLYRVGVNTEAF
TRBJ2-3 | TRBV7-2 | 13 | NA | ASSLVSGDTDTQY
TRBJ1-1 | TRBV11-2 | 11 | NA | ASSLDLGDEAF
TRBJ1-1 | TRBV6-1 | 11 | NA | ASSEARLTEAF
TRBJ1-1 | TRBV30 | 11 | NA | AWSGDRGTEAF
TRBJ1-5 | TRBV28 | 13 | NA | ASSIMDRGYQPQH
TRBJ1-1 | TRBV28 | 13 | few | ASSPRGQGGTEAF
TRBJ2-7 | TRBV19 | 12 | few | ASQQGQSSYEQY
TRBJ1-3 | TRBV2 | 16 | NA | ASSHTGTGPNSGNTIY
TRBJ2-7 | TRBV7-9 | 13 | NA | ASSSTGTTTYEQY
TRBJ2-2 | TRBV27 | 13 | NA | ASSLFMGAAGELF
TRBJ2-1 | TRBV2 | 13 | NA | ASSERGSLGGEQF
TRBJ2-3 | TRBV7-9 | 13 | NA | ASSPSGGFTDTQY
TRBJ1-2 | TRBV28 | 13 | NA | ASSLEGQGNYGYT
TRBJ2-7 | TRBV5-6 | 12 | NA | ASSSGDRVYEQY
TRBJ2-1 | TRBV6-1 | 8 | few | ASRSVEQF
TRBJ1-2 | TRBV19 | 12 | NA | ASSIGSEGYGYT
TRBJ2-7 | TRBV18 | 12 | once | ASSPPVQFYEQY
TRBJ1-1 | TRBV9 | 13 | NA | ASSPRGLGDTEAF
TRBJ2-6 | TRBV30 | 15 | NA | AWSVHLGQAGANVLT
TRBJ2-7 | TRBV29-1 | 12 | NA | SVAGTGSSYEQY
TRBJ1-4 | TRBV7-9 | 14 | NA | ASSLDQVTPNEKLF
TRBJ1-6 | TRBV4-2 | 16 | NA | ASSQSVDRDIYNSPLH
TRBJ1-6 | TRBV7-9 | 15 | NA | ASSTIGGESYNSPLH
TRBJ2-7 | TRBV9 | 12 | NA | ASSGPGHPYEQY
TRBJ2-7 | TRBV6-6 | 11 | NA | ASSYYGTYEQY
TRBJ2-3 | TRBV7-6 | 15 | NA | ASSQISGQGLKDTQY
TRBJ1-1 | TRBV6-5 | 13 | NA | ASSRATGRNTEAF
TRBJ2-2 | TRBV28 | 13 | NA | ASSLRTGYTGELF
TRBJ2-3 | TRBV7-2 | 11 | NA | ASSLPQGDTQY
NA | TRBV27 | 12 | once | ASSSSSISYEQY
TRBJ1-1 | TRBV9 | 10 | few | ASSVGGGEAF
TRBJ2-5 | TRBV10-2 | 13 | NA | ASSATSGEGETQY
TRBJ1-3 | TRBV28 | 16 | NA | ASSLDRAPTYSGNTIY
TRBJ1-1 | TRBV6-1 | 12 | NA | ASIPDRGRAEAF
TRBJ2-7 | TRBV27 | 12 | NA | ASSLTGVLIEQY